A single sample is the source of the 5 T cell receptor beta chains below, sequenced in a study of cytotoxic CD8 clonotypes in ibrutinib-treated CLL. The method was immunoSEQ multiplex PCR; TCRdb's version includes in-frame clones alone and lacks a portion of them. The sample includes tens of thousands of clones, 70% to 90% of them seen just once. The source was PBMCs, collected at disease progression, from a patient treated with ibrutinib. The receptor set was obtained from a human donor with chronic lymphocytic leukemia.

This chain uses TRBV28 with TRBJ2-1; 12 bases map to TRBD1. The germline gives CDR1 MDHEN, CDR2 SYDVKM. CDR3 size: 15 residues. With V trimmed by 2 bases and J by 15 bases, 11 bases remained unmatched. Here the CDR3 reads CASSLAPYRDRGRFF. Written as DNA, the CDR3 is TGTGCCAGCAGTTTAGCCCCCTACCGGGACAGGGGGCGGTTCTTC.

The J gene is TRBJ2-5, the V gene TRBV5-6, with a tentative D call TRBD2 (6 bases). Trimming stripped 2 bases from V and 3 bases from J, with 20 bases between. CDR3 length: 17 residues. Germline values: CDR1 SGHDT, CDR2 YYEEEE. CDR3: CASSLGLSKPQEETQYF. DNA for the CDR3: TGTGCCAGCAGCTTAGGACTAAGCAAACCCCAAGAAGAGACCCAGTACTTC.

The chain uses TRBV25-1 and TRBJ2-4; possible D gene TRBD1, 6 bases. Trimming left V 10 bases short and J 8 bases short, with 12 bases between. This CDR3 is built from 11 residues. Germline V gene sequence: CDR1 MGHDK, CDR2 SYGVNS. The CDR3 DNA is TGTGCCACCAGCAGGGGAGACATTCAGTACTTC. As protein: CATSRGDIQYF.

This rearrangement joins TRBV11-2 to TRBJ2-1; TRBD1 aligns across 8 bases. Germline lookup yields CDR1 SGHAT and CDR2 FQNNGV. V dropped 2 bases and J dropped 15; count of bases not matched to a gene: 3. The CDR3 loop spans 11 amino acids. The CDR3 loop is CASSLRTGWFF. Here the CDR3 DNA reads TGTGCCAGCAGCTTACGGACAGGGTGGTTCTTC. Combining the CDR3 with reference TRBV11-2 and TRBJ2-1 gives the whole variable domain EAGVAQSPRYKIIEKRQSVAFWCNPISGHATLYWYQQILGQGPKLLIQFQNNGVVDDSQLPKDRFSAERLKGVDSTLKIQPAKLEDSAVYLCASSLRTGWFFGPGTRLTVL.

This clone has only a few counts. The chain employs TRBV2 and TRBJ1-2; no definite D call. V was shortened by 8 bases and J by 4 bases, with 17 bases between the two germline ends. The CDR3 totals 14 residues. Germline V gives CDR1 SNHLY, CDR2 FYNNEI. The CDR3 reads CASEGPARPYGYTF. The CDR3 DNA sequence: TGTGCCAGCGAGGGCCCCGCTCGGCCCTATGGCTACACCTTC.